Presented here are 8 T cell receptor beta chains from one specimen sequenced in a study of Graves' ophthalmopathy and Graves' hyperthyroidism. CDR3 regions of TCR beta were amplified from RNA transcripts. The workflow started with a first-round RT-PCR run with HTBI primers and then moved on to a second-round multiplex PCR. In TCRdb, the multiplex PCR reads were re-called with MiXCR into one record per CDR3 protein. The sample holds 660,000 or so distinct CDR3 sequences, over 40% seen once. Sequencing was carried out using peripheral blood. The source of these receptors is an adult man with Graves' ophthalmopathy.

This clonotype has only a few counts. V and J are TRBV12-3 or TRBV12-4 and TRBJ1-5; D is undetermined. The CDR3 consists of 14 residues. The ends were cut back, 6 bases at V and 3 bases at J, with 12 bases in the middle. CDR3 coding DNA: TGTGCCAGCAGGGAGCCGGGTAACAATCAGCCCCAGCATTTT. Its translation is CASREPGNNQPQHF.

This clonotype has a handful of counts. The V gene is TRBV12-3 or TRBV12-4, the J gene TRBJ2-2, with TRBD2 as a possible D gene (6 bases). V shed 0 bases and J shed 4 bases, with 15 bases lying between them. This CDR3 is built from 17 residues. The DNA of the CDR3 is TGTGCCAGCAGTTTAGCGCCGTCCGGGACTTTCACCGGGGAGCTGTTTTTT. It codes for CASSLAPSGTFTGELFF.

Details on this clonotype: The junction differs from germline at one of its ends, possibly a read error. V and J are TRBV6-6 and TRBJ2-7; no firm D call. The CDR3 contains 13 residues. The germline gives CDR1 MNHNY, CDR2 SVGAGI (reference sequence). Here the CDR3 reads CASSYTATYEQHF. CDR3 DNA sequence: TGTGCCAGCAGTTACACGGCGACCTACGAGCAGCACTTC.

This clonotype has only a few counts. The chain recombines TRBV7-2 with TRBJ2-2; 8 positions agree with TRBD2. Germline V CDR1 and CDR2: SGHTA, FQGNSA. The CDR3 spans 15 residues. The V gene end was trimmed by 5 bases and the J gene end by 1 base; junction bases not matched to a gene: 3. The CDR3 protein is CASSPGGENTGELFF. The DNA of the CDR3 is TGTGCCAGCAGCCCGGGGGGGGAGAACACCGGGGAGCTGTTTTTT.

This clonotype was observed at least ten times. The gene calls are TRBV4-2 and TRBJ1-4; no clear D gene. Germline V gene lookup returns CDR1 LGHNA and CDR2 YNFKEQ. There are 14 residues in the CDR3. V was pared by 1 base and J by 15 bases, with 18 bases between. The CDR3 protein is CASSQVGTSSSVFF. The DNA for the CDR3 is TGTGCCAGCAGCCAAGTTGGTACCTCCAGTAGTGTGTTTTTT.

This chain links TRBV6-5 with TRBJ2-5, with D maybe TRBD2 (6 bases). The CDR3 has 13 amino acids. Between the trimmed V and J ends, which lost 6 bases and 10 bases, there was a span of 18 bases. Per the germline V gene, CDR1 is MNHEY and CDR2 is SVGAGI. CDR3 region: CASREGPGVYQYF. The CDR3 DNA sequence: TGTGCCAGCAGGGAGGGACCTGGAGTGTACCAGTACTTC.

This clonotype has ten or more counts. This chain uses TRBV20-1 with TRBJ1-5, with D possibly TRBD1 on 6 matching bases. Germline CDR1 DFQATT, CDR2 SNEGSKA (reference sequence). The CDR3 length is 16 residues. Trimming removed 5 bases at V and 2 bases at J, with 19 bases between. The DNA for the CDR3 is TGCAGTGCTGGGACTCAGGGGCCTCTGGGCAATCAGCCCCAGCATTTT. Its translation: CSAGTQGPLGNQPQHF.

This clonotype turned up a few times. The chain joins TRBV19 to TRBJ1-1; D is unclear. This CDR3 has 14 amino acids. CDR1 is LNHDA and CDR2 is SQIVND in the germline V gene (reference sequence). V was clipped by 3 bases and J by 2 bases, with 10 bases between them. CDR3 nucleotide sequence: TGTGCCAGTAGTATGCAACGGAAAAACACTGAAGCTTTCTTT. Protein: CASSMQRKNTEAFF.